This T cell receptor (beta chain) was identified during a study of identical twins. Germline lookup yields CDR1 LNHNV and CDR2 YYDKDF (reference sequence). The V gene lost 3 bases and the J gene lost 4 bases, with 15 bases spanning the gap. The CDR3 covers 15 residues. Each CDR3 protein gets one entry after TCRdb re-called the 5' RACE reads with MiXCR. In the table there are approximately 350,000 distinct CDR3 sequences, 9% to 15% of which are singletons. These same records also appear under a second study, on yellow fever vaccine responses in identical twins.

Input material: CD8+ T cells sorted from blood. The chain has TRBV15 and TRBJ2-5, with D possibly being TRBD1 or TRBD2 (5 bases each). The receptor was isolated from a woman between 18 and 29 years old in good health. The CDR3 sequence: CATSRGTLAGETQYF. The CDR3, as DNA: TGTGCCACCAGCAGGGGGACCCTCGCAGGAGAGACCCAGTACTTC.